The sequence of this TCR beta chain was determined in a study of blood T cell repertoires in COVID-19. CDR3 size: 13 residues. V lost 4 bases to trimming and J lost 6 bases, with 12 bases between them. Method: immunoSEQ multiplex PCR; TCRdb's copy keeps in-frame clones and lacks some. The data contain more than 65,000 clones, 80% to 90% of them seen just once; the ten biggest clones take up around 6.7%. This receptor was taken from a man over 45 with active COVID-19. What was sequenced was peripheral blood. The V call is TRBV12-3 or TRBV12-4, the J call TRBJ1-2, with D perhaps matching TRBD1 (6 bases). The CDR3 region has the DNA TGTGCCAGCAGTTCTCAGGGGATAAATGGCTACACCTTC. Translating gives CASSSQGINGYTF.